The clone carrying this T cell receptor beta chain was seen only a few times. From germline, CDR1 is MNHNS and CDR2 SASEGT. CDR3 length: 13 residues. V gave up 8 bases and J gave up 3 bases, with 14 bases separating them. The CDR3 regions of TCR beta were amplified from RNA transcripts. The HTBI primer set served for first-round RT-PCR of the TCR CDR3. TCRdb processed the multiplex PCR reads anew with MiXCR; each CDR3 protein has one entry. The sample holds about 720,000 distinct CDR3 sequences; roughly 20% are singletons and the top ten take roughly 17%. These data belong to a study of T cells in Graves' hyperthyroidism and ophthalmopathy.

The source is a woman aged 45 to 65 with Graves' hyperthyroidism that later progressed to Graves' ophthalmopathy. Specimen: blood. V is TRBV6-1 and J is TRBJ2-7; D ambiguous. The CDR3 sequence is CASGNQGGYEQYF. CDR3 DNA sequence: TGTGCCAGCGGAAACCAAGGTGGCTACGAGCAGTACTTC.